This is a list of T cell receptor beta chains from one sample in a study of blood T cell repertoires in COVID-19. The protocol was immunoSEQ multiplex PCR, while the TCRdb copy is restricted to in-frame clones and leaves out a portion. The sample shows about 150,000 clones, 75% to 85% of them seen only once. Sequencing was done on a sample of peripheral blood. All receptors come from a man in his sixties with acute or convalescent COVID-19. The CDR3 runs from the conserved cysteine through the conserved F or W. A D gene is named only where the DNA matches it firmly. Clone size is shown for a subset of rows, as once, few, many or a class of expanded clone.

size	V	J	D	CDR3	DNA
NA	TRBV5-1	TRBJ2-5	TRBD1	CASSKGTGGGETQYF	TGCGCCAGCAGCAAGGGGACAGGGGGCGGGGAGACCCAGTACTTC
NA	TRBV2	TRBJ1-2	NA	CASSVNSNYGYTF	TGTGCCAGCAGTGTGAACAGCAACTATGGCTACACCTTC
NA	TRBV5-1	TRBJ2-7	TRBD2	CASSLGSGSHEQYF	TGCGCCAGCAGCTTGGGTAGCGGGAGCCACGAGCAGTACTTC
few	TRBV9	TRBJ2-3	TRBD2	CASSETAGGRTDTQYF	TGTGCCAGCAGCGAGACAGCGGGAGGACGCACAGATACGCAGTATTTT
NA	TRBV5-1	TRBJ2-1	TRBD2	CASSQTSGSDEQFF	TGCGCCAGCAGCCAAACTAGCGGGAGCGATGAGCAGTTCTTC
NA	TRBV27	TRBJ1-3	TRBD1	CASSSGTGSGNTIYF	TGTGCCAGCAGTTCCGGGACAGGGTCTGGAAACACCATATATTTT
NA	TRBV24-1	TRBJ2-3	TRBD2	CATRRTGAAGGRSTDTQYF	TGTGCCACCAGGAGAACAGGGGCAGCGGGAGGGCGGAGCACAGATACGCAGTATTTT
once	TRBV23-1	TRBJ2-7	NA	CASSHRLTSYEQYF	TGCGCCAGCAGTCATAGACTGACTTCCTACGAGCAGTACTTC
NA	TRBV27	TRBJ2-7	TRBD1	CASSFLGQSSYEQYF	TGTGCCAGCAGTTTCCTGGGACAGAGCTCCTACGAGCAGTACTTC
NA	TRBV10-3	TRBJ2-7	NA	CAISESFVQYF	TGTGCCATCAGTGAGTCCTTCGTACAGTACTTC
NA	TRBV19	TRBJ1-2	TRBD1	CASSRTGTYGYTF	TGTGCCAGTAGTAGGACAGGGACCTATGGCTACACCTTC